This T cell receptor (beta chain) was obtained from a study of radiotherapy plus CTLA-4 blockade in lung cancer. This clone was picked up one time. Method: immunoSEQ multiplex PCR; TCRdb's copy keeps in-frame clones and lacks some. The sample consists of tens of thousands of clones, about 76% of them appearing once. CDR1 and CDR2 (germline): SEHNR, FQNEAQ (reference sequence). This CDR3 spans 13 amino acids. The ends lost 7 bases at V and 4 bases at J; junction bases unmatched: 6. The receptor comes from a human donor with non-small cell lung cancer whose response to radiotherapy plus ipilimumab could not be evaluated. This rearrangement joins TRBV7-9 to TRBJ2-5; 7 bases agree with TRBD2. Sequencing was performed on peripheral blood, taken from a patient treated with radiotherapy plus ipilimumab. CDR3 in amino acids: CASTSTSAETQYF. CDR3 bases: TGTGCCAGCACCTCTACTAGCGCAGAGACCCAGTACTTC. Complete variable domain (other parts from reference TRBV7-9 and TRBJ2-5): DTGVSQNPRHKITKRGQNVTFRCDPISEHNRLYWYRQTLGQGPEFLTYFQNEAQLEKSRLLSDRFSAERPKGSFSTLEIQRTEQGDSAMYLCASTSTSAETQYFGPGTRLLVL.